Listed below are T cell receptor beta chains from one sample, sequenced in a study of blood T cell repertoires in COVID-19. TCRdb keeps only in-frame clones here, not all; method: immunoSEQ multiplex PCR. The repertoire consists of some 340,000 clones, with about 85% occurring once and the leading ten covering roughly 3.9%. Sequencing was performed on peripheral blood. The source of these receptors is a woman aged 18-30 years with acute or convalescent COVID-19. CDR3s include the opening cysteine and the closing phenylalanine or tryptophan. D genes are given only for firm matches. The listing skips clone size in some rows; elsewhere it reads once, few, many or a size class.

clone size: NA; CDR3 length: 16; V gene: TRBV4-1; D gene: TRBD2; J gene: TRBJ2-4; CDR3 DNA: TGCGCCAGCAGCCAAGAAAGCGGGGGGGCAAAAAACATTCAGTACTTC; CDR3 protein: CASSQESGGAKNIQYF
clone size: few; CDR3 length: 14; V gene: TRBV10-3; D gene: TRBD1; J gene: TRBJ1-1; CDR3 DNA: TGTGCCATCAGTGAGGTGGGACAGGGGTTGAAAGCTTTCTTT; CDR3 protein: CAISEVGQGLKAFF
clone size: NA; CDR3 length: 15; V gene: TRBV6-7; D gene: NA; J gene: TRBJ1-1; CDR3 DNA: TGTGCCAGCAGTTTGGGACACCGCGAAGACACTGAAGCTTTCTTT; CDR3 protein: CASSLGHREDTEAFF
clone size: NA; CDR3 length: 15; V gene: TRBV9; D gene: NA; J gene: TRBJ2-7; CDR3 DNA: TGTGCCAGCAGCGTAGGGCTAGGCCCGAGCTACGAGCAGTACTTC; CDR3 protein: CASSVGLGPSYEQYF
clone size: NA; CDR3 length: 17; V gene: TRBV28; D gene: TRBD1; J gene: TRBJ1-1; CDR3 DNA: TGTGCCAGCAGTCCACTCGGGACAGGAGTCATGAGCACTGAAGCTTTCTTT; CDR3 protein: CASSPLGTGVMSTEAFF
clone size: NA; CDR3 length: 11; V gene: TRBV2; D gene: NA; J gene: TRBJ2-3; CDR3 DNA: TGTGCCGGAGGTAGTTCCGATACGCAGTATTTT; CDR3 protein: CAGGSSDTQYF
clone size: NA; CDR3 length: 15; V gene: TRBV6-5; D gene: TRBD2; J gene: TRBJ2-3; CDR3 DNA: TGTGCCAGCAGACTAGCGGGGGCTAGCACAGATACGCAGTATTTT; CDR3 protein: CASRLAGASTDTQYF
clone size: NA; CDR3 length: 13; V gene: TRBV7-9; D gene: NA; J gene: TRBJ1-4; CDR3 DNA: TGTGCCAGCAGCCAGACAGGTCCCGAAAAACTGTTTTTT; CDR3 protein: CASSQTGPEKLFF
clone size: NA; CDR3 length: 12; V gene: TRBV12-5; D gene: NA; J gene: TRBJ2-7; CDR3 DNA: TGTGCTAGTGAAGCGTCGAGCTACGAGCAGTACTTC; CDR3 protein: CASEASSYEQYF
clone size: NA; CDR3 length: 15; V gene: TRBV21-1; D gene: NA; J gene: TRBJ2-2; CDR3 DNA: TGTGCCAGCAGCTCTTCGACACTGAACACCGGGGAGCTGTTTTTT; CDR3 protein: CASSSSTLNTGELFF
clone size: NA; CDR3 length: 14; V gene: TRBV6-6; D gene: NA; J gene: TRBJ1-1; CDR3 DNA: TGTGCCAGCAGTTACTTAGGGGGGAACACTGAAGCTTTCTTT; CDR3 protein: CASSYLGGNTEAFF
clone size: NA; CDR3 length: 13; V gene: TRBV30; D gene: NA; J gene: TRBJ1-4; CDR3 DNA: TGTGCCTGGAGTCCAGGGGTAGAGGAAAAACTGTTTTTT; CDR3 protein: CAWSPGVEEKLFF
clone size: NA; CDR3 length: 13; V gene: TRBV5-1; D gene: TRBD1; J gene: TRBJ1-1; CDR3 DNA: TGCGCCAGCAGCCCGGGAGGGGGCTCTGAAGCTTTCTTT; CDR3 protein: CASSPGGGSEAFF
clone size: few; CDR3 length: 14; V gene: TRBV7-3; D gene: TRBD1; J gene: TRBJ1-1; CDR3 DNA: TGTGCCAGCAGACAGGGGCCTGGGAACACTGAAGCTTTCTTT; CDR3 protein: CASRQGPGNTEAFF
clone size: NA; CDR3 length: 16; V gene: TRBV5-1; D gene: NA; J gene: TRBJ1-4; CDR3 DNA: TGCGCCAGCAGCTTGGCCGTGTCCGCAACTAATGAAAAACTGTTTTTT; CDR3 protein: CASSLAVSATNEKLFF
clone size: NA; CDR3 length: 11; V gene: TRBV2; D gene: NA; J gene: TRBJ1-2; CDR3 DNA: TGTGCCGGTTCAGGGGAGGGCGGCTACACCTTC; CDR3 protein: CAGSGEGGYTF
clone size: NA; CDR3 length: 16; V gene: TRBV6-5; D gene: NA; J gene: TRBJ2-5; CDR3 DNA: TGTGCCAGCAGTTACTCGAGGGCGGTCCTCCAAGAGACCCAGTACTTC; CDR3 protein: CASSYSRAVLQETQYF
clone size: NA; CDR3 length: 18; V gene: TRBV7-2; D gene: NA; J gene: TRBJ2-5; CDR3 DNA: TGTGCCAGCAGCTTAGGTTTTGTGGGCGGGGCCCGGGGGGAGACCCAGTACTTC; CDR3 protein: CASSLGFVGGARGETQYF
clone size: NA; CDR3 length: 16; V gene: TRBV18; D gene: TRBD1; J gene: TRBJ1-3; CDR3 DNA: TGTGCCAGCTCACCACTGGACAGGGGATCTGGAAACACCATATATTTT; CDR3 protein: CASSPLDRGSGNTIYF
clone size: once; CDR3 length: 16; V gene: TRBV5-1; D gene: NA; J gene: TRBJ1-1; CDR3 DNA: TGCGCCAGCAGCTTGGGAACAGGGCCTATGAACACTGAAGCTTTCTTT; CDR3 protein: CASSLGTGPMNTEAFF
clone size: NA; CDR3 length: 12; V gene: TRBV24-1; D gene: NA; J gene: TRBJ1-2; CDR3 DNA: TGTGCCACCAGTGACCCCCAGGGAGGCTACACCTTC; CDR3 protein: CATSDPQGGYTF
clone size: NA; CDR3 length: 16; V gene: TRBV6-6; D gene: TRBD2; J gene: TRBJ2-5; CDR3 DNA: TGTGCCAGCAGGCCGAGCGGGAGGGCCCTCCAAGAGACCCAGTACTTC; CDR3 protein: CASRPSGRALQETQYF
clone size: NA; CDR3 length: 16; V gene: TRBV11-3; D gene: TRBD2; J gene: TRBJ2-1; CDR3 DNA: TGTGCCAGCAGCTTAGGGACTAGCGGGAGGCTCAATGAGCAGTTCTTC; CDR3 protein: CASSLGTSGRLNEQFF
clone size: NA; CDR3 length: 15; V gene: TRBV7-6; D gene: NA; J gene: TRBJ2-7; CDR3 DNA: TGTGCCAGCAGCTTAGTAGGGGGTTCGACCTACGAGCAGTACTTC; CDR3 protein: CASSLVGGSTYEQYF
clone size: NA; CDR3 length: 15; V gene: TRBV5-6; D gene: TRBD1; J gene: TRBJ2-7; CDR3 DNA: TGTGCCAGCAGCGCCGGGACAGGGTCAATCCACGAGCAGTACTTC; CDR3 protein: CASSAGTGSIHEQYF
clone size: many; CDR3 length: 15; V gene: TRBV6-5; D gene: NA; J gene: TRBJ1-3; CDR3 DNA: TGTGCCAGCAGTTACTCGCGGGAACCTGGAAACACCATATATTTT; CDR3 protein: CASSYSREPGNTIYF
clone size: NA; CDR3 length: 14; V gene: TRBV19; D gene: TRBD1; J gene: TRBJ2-7; CDR3 DNA: TGTGCCAGTAGTACCTCGACAGGGTCCTACGAGCAGTACTTC; CDR3 protein: CASSTSTGSYEQYF
clone size: NA; CDR3 length: 16; V gene: TRBV19; D gene: TRBD1; J gene: TRBJ1-5; CDR3 DNA: TGTGCCAGTGACAGGGGCCAGGTGATTGGCAATCAGCCCCAGCATTTT; CDR3 protein: CASDRGQVIGNQPQHF
clone size: NA; CDR3 length: 15; V gene: TRBV7-3; D gene: NA; J gene: TRBJ1-5; CDR3 DNA: TGTGCCAGCAGCGGCCGGGTTGCTAGCAATCAGCCCCAGCATTTT; CDR3 protein: CASSGRVASNQPQHF
clone size: NA; CDR3 length: 15; V gene: TRBV9; D gene: NA; J gene: TRBJ1-1; CDR3 DNA: TGTGCCAGCAGCGTAGGGCGGACAGATCTCACTGAAGCTTTCTTT; CDR3 protein: CASSVGRTDLTEAFF
clone size: NA; CDR3 length: 15; V gene: TRBV6-5; D gene: TRBD1; J gene: TRBJ2-5; CDR3 DNA: TGTGCCAGCAGTTACCCGGGACAGGGAGGAGAGACCCAGTACTTC; CDR3 protein: CASSYPGQGGETQYF
clone size: NA; CDR3 length: 14; V gene: TRBV30; D gene: NA; J gene: TRBJ1-2; CDR3 DNA: TGTGCCTGGAGTGTAATACGGGGAAGTTATGGCTACACCTTC; CDR3 protein: CAWSVIRGSYGYTF
clone size: once; CDR3 length: 16; V gene: TRBV5-1; D gene: TRBD1; J gene: TRBJ1-1; CDR3 DNA: TGCGCCAGCAGCTTGGGGGACAGACCAATGAACACTGAAGCTTTCTTT; CDR3 protein: CASSLGDRPMNTEAFF
clone size: NA; CDR3 length: 14; V gene: TRBV28; D gene: NA; J gene: TRBJ1-5; CDR3 DNA: TGTGCCAGCAGGGACGGGGGGGAGAATCAGCCCCAGCATTTT; CDR3 protein: CASRDGGENQPQHF
clone size: NA; CDR3 length: 17; V gene: TRBV30; D gene: NA; J gene: TRBJ2-2; CDR3 DNA: TGTGCCTGGAGTGTACTTCGGGGATTCGCGAACACCGGGGAGCTGTTTTTT; CDR3 protein: CAWSVLRGFANTGELFF
clone size: NA; CDR3 length: 15; V gene: TRBV5-8; D gene: NA; J gene: TRBJ1-3; CDR3 DNA: TGTGCCAGCAGCTTGGCCCAGGCCTCTGGAAACACCATATATTTT; CDR3 protein: CASSLAQASGNTIYF
clone size: NA; CDR3 length: 14; V gene: TRBV4-1; D gene: NA; J gene: TRBJ1-5; CDR3 DNA: TGCGCCAGCAGCCAAGATCCAGGGTATCAGCCCCAGCATTTT; CDR3 protein: CASSQDPGYQPQHF
clone size: NA; CDR3 length: 14; V gene: TRBV5-8; D gene: NA; J gene: TRBJ1-2; CDR3 DNA: TGTGCCAGCAGCTTTAATAGCCCTAACTATGGCTACACCTTC; CDR3 protein: CASSFNSPNYGYTF
clone size: NA; CDR3 length: 15; V gene: TRBV2; D gene: TRBD1; J gene: TRBJ1-1; CDR3 DNA: TGTGCCAGCAGGAAGACAGGGGGCGCGGACACTGAAGCTTTCTTT; CDR3 protein: CASRKTGGADTEAFF
clone size: NA; CDR3 length: 13; V gene: TRBV2; D gene: NA; J gene: TRBJ1-6; CDR3 DNA: TGTGCCACCATAGATAGTTATAATTCACCCCTCCACTTT; CDR3 protein: CATIDSYNSPLHF
clone size: NA; CDR3 length: 14; V gene: TRBV9; D gene: NA; J gene: TRBJ2-1; CDR3 DNA: TGTGCCAGCAGCGACCAGGCAGGGATTGATGAGCAGTTCTTC; CDR3 protein: CASSDQAGIDEQFF